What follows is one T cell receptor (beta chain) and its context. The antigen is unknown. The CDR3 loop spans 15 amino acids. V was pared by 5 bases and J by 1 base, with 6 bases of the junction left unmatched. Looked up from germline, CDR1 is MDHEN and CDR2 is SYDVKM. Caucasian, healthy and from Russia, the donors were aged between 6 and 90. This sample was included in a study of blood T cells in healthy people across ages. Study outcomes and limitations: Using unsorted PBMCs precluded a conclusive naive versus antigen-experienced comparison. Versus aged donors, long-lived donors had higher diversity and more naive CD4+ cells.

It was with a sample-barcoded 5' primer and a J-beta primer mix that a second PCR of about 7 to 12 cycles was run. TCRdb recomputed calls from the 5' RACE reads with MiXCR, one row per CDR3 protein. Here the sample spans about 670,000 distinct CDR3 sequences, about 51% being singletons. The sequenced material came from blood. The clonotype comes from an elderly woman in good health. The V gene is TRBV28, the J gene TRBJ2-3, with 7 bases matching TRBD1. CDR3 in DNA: TGTGCCAGCAGTCTCCAGGGGGTAGGCACAGATACGCAGTATTTT. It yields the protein CASSLQGVGTDTQYF.